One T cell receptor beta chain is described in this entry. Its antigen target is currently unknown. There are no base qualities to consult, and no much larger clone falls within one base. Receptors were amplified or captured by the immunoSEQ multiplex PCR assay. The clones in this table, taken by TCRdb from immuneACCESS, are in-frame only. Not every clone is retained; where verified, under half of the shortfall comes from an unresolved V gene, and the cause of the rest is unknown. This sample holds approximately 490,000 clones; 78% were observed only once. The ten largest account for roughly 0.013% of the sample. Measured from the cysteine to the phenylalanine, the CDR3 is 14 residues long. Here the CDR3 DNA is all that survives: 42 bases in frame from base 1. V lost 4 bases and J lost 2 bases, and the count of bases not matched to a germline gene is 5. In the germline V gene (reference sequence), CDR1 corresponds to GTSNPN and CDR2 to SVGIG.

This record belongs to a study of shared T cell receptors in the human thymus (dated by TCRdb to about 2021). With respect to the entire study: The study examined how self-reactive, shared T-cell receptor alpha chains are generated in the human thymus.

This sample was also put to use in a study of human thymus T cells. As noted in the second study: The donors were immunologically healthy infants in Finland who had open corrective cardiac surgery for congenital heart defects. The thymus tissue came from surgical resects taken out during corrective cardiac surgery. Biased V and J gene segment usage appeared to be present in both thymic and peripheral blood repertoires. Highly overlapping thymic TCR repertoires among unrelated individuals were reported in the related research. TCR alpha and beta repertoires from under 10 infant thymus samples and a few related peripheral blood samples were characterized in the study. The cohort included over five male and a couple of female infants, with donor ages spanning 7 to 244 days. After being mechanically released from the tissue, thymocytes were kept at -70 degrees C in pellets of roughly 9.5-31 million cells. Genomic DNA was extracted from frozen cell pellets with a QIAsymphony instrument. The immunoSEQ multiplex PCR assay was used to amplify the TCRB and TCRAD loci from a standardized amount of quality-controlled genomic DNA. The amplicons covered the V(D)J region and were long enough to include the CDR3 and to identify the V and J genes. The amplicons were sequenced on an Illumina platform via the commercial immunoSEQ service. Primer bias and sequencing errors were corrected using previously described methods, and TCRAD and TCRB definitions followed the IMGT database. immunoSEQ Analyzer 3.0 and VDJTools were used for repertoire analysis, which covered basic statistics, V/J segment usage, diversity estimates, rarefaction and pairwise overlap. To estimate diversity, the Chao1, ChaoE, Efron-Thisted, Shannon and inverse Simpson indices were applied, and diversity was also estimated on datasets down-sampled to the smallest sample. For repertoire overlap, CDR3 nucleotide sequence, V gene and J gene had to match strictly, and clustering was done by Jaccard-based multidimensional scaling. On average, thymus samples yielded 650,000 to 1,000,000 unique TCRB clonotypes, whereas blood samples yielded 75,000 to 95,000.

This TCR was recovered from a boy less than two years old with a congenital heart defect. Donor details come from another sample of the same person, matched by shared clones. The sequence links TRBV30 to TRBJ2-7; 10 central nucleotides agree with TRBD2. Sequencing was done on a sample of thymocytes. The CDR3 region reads CAWTTSGSPYEQYF. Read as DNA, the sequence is TGTGCCTGGACGACTAGCGGGTCCCCCTACGAGCAGTACTTC.